Following are 14 T cell receptor beta chains from one sample sequenced in a study of shared clonotypes between healthy human individuals. Method: immunoSEQ multiplex PCR; TCRdb's copy keeps in-frame clones and lacks some. Of over a million clones in the sample, about 96% were seen once. Sequencing used naive CD4+ T cells sorted from blood. As for subset: CD45RA+ positively selected. The origin of the receptors is a man aged 25 to 45 in good health.

The chain is built from TRBV2 and TRBJ2-7, with 16 bases matching TRBD2. Per the germline V gene, CDR1 is SNHLY and CDR2 is FYNNEI. The V segment lost 6 bases and the J segment 2 bases; nucleotides outside the gene matches: 10. This CDR3 region has 18 residues. CDR3 in DNA: TGTGCCAGCAGCCCGGGACTAGCGGGAGGGGGCCTGGCCTACGAGCAGTACTTC. It encodes CASSPGLAGGGLAYEQYF.

On this clone itself: Additional DNA sequences in this sample encode the identical CDR3. This chain uses TRBV5-1 with TRBJ1-1, with 7 bases lining up with TRBD1. This CDR3 comprises 14 residues. The V gene's germline CDR1 is SGHRS and CDR2 YFSETQ. V trimming: 2 bases; J trimming: 4 bases; junction bases outside the gene matches: 5. The CDR3 region has the DNA TGCGCCAGCAGCTTACAGGGGAGTGGCACTGAAGCTTTCTTT. Amino acids: CASSLQGSGTEAFF.

The rearrangement uses TRBV5-1 and TRBJ2-3, with D possibly TRBD1 on 5 matching bases. The CDR3 is made up of 18 amino acids. Between the trimmed V and J ends, which lost 0 bases and 4 bases, there was a span of 21 bases. Germline CDR1 and CDR2: SGHRS and YFSETQ. This CDR3 is CASSLDIRVAGWSDTQYF. The CDR3 nucleotides are TGCGCCAGCAGCTTGGATATTCGCGTCGCAGGGTGGTCAGATACGCAGTATTTT. The full variable domain, rest sourced from reference TRBV5-1 and TRBJ2-3, is KAGVTQTPRYLIKTRGQQVTLSCSPISGHRSVSWYQQTPGQGLQFLFEYFSETQRNKGNFPGRFSGRQFSNSRSEMNVSTLELGDSALYLCASSLDIRVAGWSDTQYFGPGTRLTVL.

This sequence joins TRBV5-1 and TRBJ1-5; no clear D gene. The germline gives CDR1 SGHRS, CDR2 YFSETQ. V was pared by 0 bases and J by 3 bases, with 16 bases between. The length of the CDR3 is 17 residues. The CDR3: CASSLDPSRTSNQPQHF. DNA of the CDR3: TGCGCCAGCAGCTTGGATCCGTCACGGACGTCCAATCAGCCCCAGCATTTT.

V and J are TRBV11-2 and TRBJ2-1, with a weak D call TRBD1 (5 bases). This CDR3 contains 16 residues. Germline CDR1 and CDR2: SGHAT and FQNNGV. The ends were cut back, 5 bases at V and 5 bases at J, with 19 bases in the middle. For the CDR3, the DNA is TGTGCCAGCAGCGACCGAGACAGAAAGCGCAACAATGAGCAGTTCTTC. As protein: CASSDRDRKRNNEQFF.

This clone was found a few times. The J gene is TRBJ2-7, the V gene TRBV10-1, with 8 bases lining up with TRBD1. Germline CDR1 is WNHNN and CDR2 is SYGVQD (reference sequence). With V trimmed by 3 bases and J by 3 bases, 4 bases remained unmatched. This CDR3 has 14 amino acids. DNA of the CDR3: TGCGCCAGCAGTGAAGGACAGGGCGGCTACGAGCAGTACTTC. Translating gives CASSEGQGGYEQYF.

For this clone: This sample also contains other DNA sequences that code for the same CDR3. This rearrangement joins TRBV18 to TRBJ2-7, with 7 bases fitting TRBD2. The germline V gene encodes CDR1 KGHSH and CDR2 LQKENI. With 1 base clipped from V and 6 bases from J, the junction kept 0 bases outside the gene matches. The CDR3 is 12 residues long. CDR3 nucleotides: TGTGCCAGCTCACCACGCGGGGGCGAGCAGTACTTC. Protein: CASSPRGGEQYF.

This clone was picked up one time. This chain connects TRBV4-3 to TRBJ2-3; D unresolved. V was cut by 0 bases and J by 1 base, with 11 bases left in between. Germline values: CDR1 LGHNA, CDR2 YSLEER. The CDR3 consists of 16 residues. In nucleotides, the CDR3 is TGCGCCAGCAGCCAAGATCGACAATGGGGCACAGATACGCAGTATTTT. Translated: CASSQDRQWGTDTQYF.

The chain recombines TRBV4-1 with TRBJ2-3; 11 positions match TRBD2. The CDR3 consists of 17 residues. With V trimmed by 2 bases and J by 5 bases, 9 bases remained unmatched. Germline CDR1 and CDR2: MGHRA and YSYEKL. CDR3 protein: CASSQTGTSGGVDTQYF. The CDR3 DNA is TGCGCCAGCAGCCAAACCGGGACTAGCGGCGGAGTAGATACGCAGTATTTT.

The chain couples TRBV5-1 to TRBJ1-4; D unclear. Germline CDR1 is SGHRS and CDR2 is YFSETQ. The CDR3 contains 15 residues. With 0 bases removed from V and 8 bases from J, the gap between germline ends came to 14 bases. The CDR3 here is CASSLVGGVYEKLFF. The CDR3 region has the DNA TGCGCCAGCAGCTTGGTTGGTGGCGTGTACGAAAAACTGTTTTTT.

The chain combines TRBV28 with TRBJ2-7; D is ambiguous. This CDR3 contains 14 residues. The germline V gene has CDR1 MDHEN and CDR2 SYDVKM. V dropped 5 bases and J dropped 3 bases, with 14 bases sitting between them. The CDR3 coding sequence is TGTGCCAGCAGTCGGATTGGATTCAGCTACGAGCAGTACTTC. It yields the protein CASSRIGFSYEQYF. The whole variable domain, remainder taken from reference TRBV28 and TRBJ2-7, is DVKVTQSSRYLVKRTGEKVFLECVQDMDHENMFWYRQDPGLGLRLIYFSYDVKMKEKGDIPEGYSVSREKKERFSLILESASTNQTSMYLCASSRIGFSYEQYFGPGTRLTVT.

The genes are TRBV10-3 and TRBJ1-1; 7 nucleotides agree with TRBD1. The CDR3 runs to 14 residues. V lost 7 bases to trimming and J lost 3 bases; unmatched junction nucleotides: 8. Germline V gene sequence: CDR1 ENHRY, CDR2 SYGVKD. CDR3 in amino acids: CAITADRFDTEAFF. CDR3 in DNA: TGTGCCATCACCGCGGACAGGTTTGACACTGAAGCTTTCTTT.

The CDR3 DNA is TGTGCCAGCTCTCCCAAAGCGGGAGGGCTAAGCACAGATACGCAGTATTTT. Translation: CASSPKAGGLSTDTQYF. The V call is TRBV18, the J call TRBJ2-3; 10 bases agree with TRBD2. CDR1 and CDR2 (germline): KGHSH, LQKENI. After removal of 6 bases from V and 0 bases from J, the junction contained 9 bases not matched to a gene. The CDR3 is made up of 17 amino acids.

The chain carries TRBV29-1 and TRBJ2-5; 7 nucleotides match TRBD1. The V segment lost 2 bases and the J segment 2 bases; nucleotides outside the gene matches: 5. Germline assignment: CDR1 SQVTM and CDR2 ANQGSEA. The CDR3 consists of 14 residues. The CDR3 DNA reads TGCAGCGTTGAATTTCGGGACAGTCAAGAGACCCAGTACTTC. As protein: CSVEFRDSQETQYF.